The T cell receptor (beta chain) described here comes from a study of Graves' ophthalmopathy and Graves' hyperthyroidism. This clonotype was seen at least ten times. Beta-chain TCR CDR3 regions were amplified from RNA transcripts. Second-round multiplex PCR came after a first-round RT-PCR that employed HTBI primers. From the multiplex PCR reads, TCRdb called clonotypes with MiXCR, one entry per CDR3 protein. The table lists 350,000 to 400,000 distinct CDR3 sequences, 15% of them singletons. CDR1 is SGHVS, CDR2 FNYEAQ, per germline. The CDR3 spans 13 residues. V was shortened by 2 bases and J by 6 bases, with 11 bases between the two germline ends.

Sequenced input: peripheral blood. The receptor was derived from a woman aged 18-29 years with stable Graves' hyperthyroidism. The chain carries TRBV7-6 and TRBJ2-7; no clear D gene. CDR3 region: CASSLTHEGEQYF. As DNA, the CDR3 is TGTGCCAGCAGCTTAACCCACGAAGGCGAGCAGTACTTC.